This T cell receptor beta chain stems from a study of blood T cell repertoires in COVID-19. Assay used: immunoSEQ multiplex PCR; TCRdb lists only in-frame clones, some missing. Counted here are about 47,000 clones, about 70% occurring once; the ten biggest clones make up about 8.1%. This clonotype was obtained from a woman in her seventies with acute or convalescent COVID-19. Sequenced material: peripheral blood.

The DNA of the CDR3 is TGTGCCAGCAGCTTACGACCGGGACAGGGATATGGCTACACCTTC. It is translated as CASSLRPGQGYGYTF. The chain recombines TRBV5-6 with TRBJ1-2; the match to TRBD1 covers 9 bases. V was clipped by 2 bases and J by 5 bases; unmatched bases: 7. The CDR3 totals 15 residues. Germline CDR1 reads SGHDT; CDR2 reads YYEEEE.